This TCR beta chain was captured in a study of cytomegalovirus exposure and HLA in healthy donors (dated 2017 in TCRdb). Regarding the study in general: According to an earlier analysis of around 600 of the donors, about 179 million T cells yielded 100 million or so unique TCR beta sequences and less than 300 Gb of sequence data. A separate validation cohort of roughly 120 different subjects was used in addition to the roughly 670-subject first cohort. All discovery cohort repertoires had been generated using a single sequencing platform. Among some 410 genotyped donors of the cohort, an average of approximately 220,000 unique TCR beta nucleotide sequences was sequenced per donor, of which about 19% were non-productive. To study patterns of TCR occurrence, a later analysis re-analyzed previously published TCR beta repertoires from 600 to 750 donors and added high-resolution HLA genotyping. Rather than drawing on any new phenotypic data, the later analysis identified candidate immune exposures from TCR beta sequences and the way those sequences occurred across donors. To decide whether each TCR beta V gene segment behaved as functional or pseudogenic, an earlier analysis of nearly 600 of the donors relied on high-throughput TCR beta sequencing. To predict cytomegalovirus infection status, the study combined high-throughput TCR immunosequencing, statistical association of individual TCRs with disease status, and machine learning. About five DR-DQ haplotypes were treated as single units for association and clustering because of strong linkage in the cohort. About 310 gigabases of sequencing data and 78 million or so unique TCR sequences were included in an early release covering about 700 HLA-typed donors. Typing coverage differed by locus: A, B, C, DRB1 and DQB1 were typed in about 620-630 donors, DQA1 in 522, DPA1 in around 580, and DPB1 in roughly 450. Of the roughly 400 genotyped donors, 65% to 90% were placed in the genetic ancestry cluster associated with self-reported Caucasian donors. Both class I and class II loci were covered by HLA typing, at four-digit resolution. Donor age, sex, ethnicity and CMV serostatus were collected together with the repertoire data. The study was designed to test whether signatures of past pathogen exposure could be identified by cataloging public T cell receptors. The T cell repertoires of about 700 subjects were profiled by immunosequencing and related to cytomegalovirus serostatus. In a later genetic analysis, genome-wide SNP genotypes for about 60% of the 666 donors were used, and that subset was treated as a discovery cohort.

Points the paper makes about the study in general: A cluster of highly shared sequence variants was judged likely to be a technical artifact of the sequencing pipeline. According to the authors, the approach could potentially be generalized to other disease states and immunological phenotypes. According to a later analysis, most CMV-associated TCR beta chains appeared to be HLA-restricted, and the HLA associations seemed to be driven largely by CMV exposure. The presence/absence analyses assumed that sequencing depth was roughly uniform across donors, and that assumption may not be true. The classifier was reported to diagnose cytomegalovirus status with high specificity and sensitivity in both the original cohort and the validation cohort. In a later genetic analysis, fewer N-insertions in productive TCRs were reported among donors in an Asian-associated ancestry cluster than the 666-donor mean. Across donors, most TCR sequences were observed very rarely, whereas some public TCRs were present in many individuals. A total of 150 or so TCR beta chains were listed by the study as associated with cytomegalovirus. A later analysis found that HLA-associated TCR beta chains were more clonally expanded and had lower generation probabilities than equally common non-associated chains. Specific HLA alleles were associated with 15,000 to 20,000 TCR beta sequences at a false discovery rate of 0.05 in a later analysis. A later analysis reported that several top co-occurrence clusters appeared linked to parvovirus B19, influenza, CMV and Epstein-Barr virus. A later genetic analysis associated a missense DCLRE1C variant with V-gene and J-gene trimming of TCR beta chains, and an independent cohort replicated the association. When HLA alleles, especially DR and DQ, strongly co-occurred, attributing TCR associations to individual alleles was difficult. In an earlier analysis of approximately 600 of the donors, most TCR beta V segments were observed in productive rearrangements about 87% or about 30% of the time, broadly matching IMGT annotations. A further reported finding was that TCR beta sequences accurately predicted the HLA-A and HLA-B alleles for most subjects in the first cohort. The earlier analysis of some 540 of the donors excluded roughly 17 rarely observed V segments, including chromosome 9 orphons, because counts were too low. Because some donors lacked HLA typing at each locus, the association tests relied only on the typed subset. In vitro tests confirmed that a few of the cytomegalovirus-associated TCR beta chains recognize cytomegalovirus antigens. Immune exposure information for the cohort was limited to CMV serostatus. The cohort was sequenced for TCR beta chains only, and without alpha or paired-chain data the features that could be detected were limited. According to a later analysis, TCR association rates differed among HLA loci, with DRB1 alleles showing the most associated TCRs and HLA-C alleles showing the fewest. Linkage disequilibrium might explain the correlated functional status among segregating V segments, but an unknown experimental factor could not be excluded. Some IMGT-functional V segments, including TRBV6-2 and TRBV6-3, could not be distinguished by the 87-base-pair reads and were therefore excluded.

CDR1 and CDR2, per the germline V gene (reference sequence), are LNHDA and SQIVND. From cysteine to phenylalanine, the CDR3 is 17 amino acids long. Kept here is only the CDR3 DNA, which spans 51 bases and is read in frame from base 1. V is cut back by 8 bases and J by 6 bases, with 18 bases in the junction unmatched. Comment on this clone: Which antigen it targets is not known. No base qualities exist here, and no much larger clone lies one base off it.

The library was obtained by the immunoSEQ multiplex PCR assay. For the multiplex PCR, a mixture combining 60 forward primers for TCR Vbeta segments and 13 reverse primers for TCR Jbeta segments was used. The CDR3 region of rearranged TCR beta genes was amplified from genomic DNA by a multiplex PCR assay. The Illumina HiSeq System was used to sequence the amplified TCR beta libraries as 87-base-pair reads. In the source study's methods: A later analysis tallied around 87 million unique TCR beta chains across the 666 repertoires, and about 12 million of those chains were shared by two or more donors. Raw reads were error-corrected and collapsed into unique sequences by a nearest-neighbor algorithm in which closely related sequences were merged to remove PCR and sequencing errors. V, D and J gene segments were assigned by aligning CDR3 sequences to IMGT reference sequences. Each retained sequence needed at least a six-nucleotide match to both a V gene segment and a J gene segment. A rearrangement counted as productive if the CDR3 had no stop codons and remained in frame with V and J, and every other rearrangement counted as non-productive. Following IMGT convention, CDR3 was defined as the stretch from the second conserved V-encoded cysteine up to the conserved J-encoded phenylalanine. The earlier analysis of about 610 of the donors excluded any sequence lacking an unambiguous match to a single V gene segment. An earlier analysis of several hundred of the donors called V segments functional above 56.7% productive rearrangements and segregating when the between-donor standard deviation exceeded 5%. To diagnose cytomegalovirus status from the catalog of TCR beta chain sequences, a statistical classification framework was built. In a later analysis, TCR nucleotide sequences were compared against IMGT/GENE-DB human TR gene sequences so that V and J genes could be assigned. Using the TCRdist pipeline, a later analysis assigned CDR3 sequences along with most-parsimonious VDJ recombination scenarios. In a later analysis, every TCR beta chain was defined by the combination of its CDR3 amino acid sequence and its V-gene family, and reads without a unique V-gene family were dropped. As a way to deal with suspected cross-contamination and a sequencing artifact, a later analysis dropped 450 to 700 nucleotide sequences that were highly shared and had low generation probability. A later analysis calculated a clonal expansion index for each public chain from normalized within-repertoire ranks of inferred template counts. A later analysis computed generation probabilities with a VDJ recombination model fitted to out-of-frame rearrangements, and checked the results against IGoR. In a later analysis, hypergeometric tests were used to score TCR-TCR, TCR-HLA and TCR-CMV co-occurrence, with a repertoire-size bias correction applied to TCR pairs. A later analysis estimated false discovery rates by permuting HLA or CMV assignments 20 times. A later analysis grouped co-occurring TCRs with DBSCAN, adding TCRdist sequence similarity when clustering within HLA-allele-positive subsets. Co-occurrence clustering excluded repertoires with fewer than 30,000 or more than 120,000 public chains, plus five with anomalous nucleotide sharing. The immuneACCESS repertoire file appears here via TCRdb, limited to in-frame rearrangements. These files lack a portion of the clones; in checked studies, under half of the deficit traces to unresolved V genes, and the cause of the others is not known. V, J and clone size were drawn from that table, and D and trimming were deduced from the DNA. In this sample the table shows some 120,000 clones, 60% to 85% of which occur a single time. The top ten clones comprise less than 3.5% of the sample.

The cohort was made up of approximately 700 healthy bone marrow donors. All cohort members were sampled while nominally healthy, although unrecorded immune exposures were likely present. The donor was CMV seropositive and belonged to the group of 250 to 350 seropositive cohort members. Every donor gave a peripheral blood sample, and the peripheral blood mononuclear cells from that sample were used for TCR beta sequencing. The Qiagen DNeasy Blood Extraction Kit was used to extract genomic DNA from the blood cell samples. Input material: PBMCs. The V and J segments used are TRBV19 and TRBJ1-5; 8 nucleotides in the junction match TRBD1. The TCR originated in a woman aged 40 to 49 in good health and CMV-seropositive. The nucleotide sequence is TGTGCCAGTCTACCACCCCCCACAGGGGGACTCATTCAGCCCCAGCATTTT. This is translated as CASLPPPTGGLIQPQHF.